The 24 T cell receptor beta chains in this list originate from one sample, sequenced in a study of molecular identifiers for immune sequencing clone quantification. Each CDR3 protein gets one entry after TCRdb re-called the PCR reads with MiXCR. The sample lists about 97,000 distinct CDR3 sequences, around 37% occurring once. What was sequenced was naive CD8+ T cells from blood, with Jurkat cell RNA spiked in. Noted subset: FACS-sorted CD8+CD4-CCR7+CD45RA+ naive T cells. The origin of the receptors is a human donor in good health. Some libraries in this study had Jurkat cell RNA spiked in.

V is TRBV12-3 or TRBV12-4 and J is TRBJ1-2; D is possibly TRBD1 (6 bases). This CDR3 is 15 amino acids long. V was clipped by 1 base and J by 1 base, with 10 bases between them. CDR3 amino acids: CASSLETGFNYGYTF. CDR3 DNA sequence: TGTGCCAGCAGTTTAGAGACAGGATTTAACTATGGCTACACCTTC.

The chain combines TRBV2 with TRBJ2-5; TRBD2 is a possible D gene (6 bases). Germline V lookup: CDR1 SNHLY, CDR2 FYNNEI. The CDR3 consists of 15 residues. V gave up 6 bases and J gave up 5 bases, with 19 bases separating them. DNA for the CDR3: TGTGCCAGCAGGTGGTCCGGAGCGGGTTTGGAGACCCAGTACTTC. It yields the protein CASRWSGAGLETQYF.

V gene TRBV5-1 combines with J gene TRBJ1-2, with D uncertain. This CDR3 region has 15 residues. With 2 bases removed from V and 4 bases from J, the gap between germline ends came to 15 bases. The germline V gene encodes CDR1 SGHRS and CDR2 YFSETQ. The CDR3 protein is CASSLVSGVGYGYTF. CDR3 DNA: TGCGCCAGCAGCTTAGTATCCGGGGTCGGCTATGGCTACACCTTC.

The chain recombines TRBV27 with TRBJ1-6; the D gene is possibly TRBD1 (5 bases). V lost 10 bases and J lost 6, with 22 bases in between. The CDR3 spans 16 residues. Germline lookup yields CDR1 MNHEY and CDR2 SMNVEV (reference sequence). The CDR3 DNA is TGTGCCACCCGTAGGCGGGGCGACCAAACTAATTCACCCCTCCACTTT. Its translation is CATRRRGDQTNSPLHF.

This clonotype was counted between two and nine times. The V and J genes are TRBV28 and TRBJ2-3; D possibly matches TRBD1 or TRBD2 (5 bases each). Trimming cost V 6 bases and J 6 bases, with 16 bases left between them. CDR1 and CDR2 from the germline V gene are MDHEN and SYDVKM. The CDR3 sequence is 14 residues long. CDR3 coding DNA: TGTGCCAGCAGCCGGGACGAAGGATCGGATACGCAGTATTTT. Its translation: CASSRDEGSDTQYF.

V and J are TRBV27 and TRBJ1-1; D call uncertain. The CDR3 totals 14 residues. Germline V gene lookup returns CDR1 MNHEY and CDR2 SMNVEV (reference sequence). The V gene lost 5 bases and the J gene lost 1 base, with 11 bases spanning the gap. Here the CDR3 DNA reads TGTGCCAGCAGTCCCCTAACCGAGAACACTGAAGCTTTCTTT. Translated, it gives CASSPLTENTEAFF.

In the case of this clonotype: Mismatch with germline at one junction end may stem from a read error. The rearrangement links TRBV9 to TRBJ1-1, with a tentative D call TRBD1 (6 bases). The germline gives CDR1 SGDLS, CDR2 YYNGEE. This CDR3 region has 14 residues. The CDR3 reads CVSSVGNRVTEAFF. CDR3 in DNA: TGTGTCAGCAGCGTAGGGAACAGGGTTACTGAAGCTTTCTTT.

This clonotype turned up a few times. This sequence joins TRBV6-5 and TRBJ2-5; perhaps TRBD2 as D (6 bases). Germline V gene data show CDR1 as MNHEY and CDR2 as SVGAGI. This CDR3 is built from 15 residues. Trimming took 0 bases from V and 5 from J, leaving 13 bases between them. CDR3 DNA sequence: TGTGCCAGCAGTTACTCCACGGGAGTGGAGGAGACCCAGTACTTC. It encodes CASSYSTGVEETQYF.

This clonotype has more than one count but fewer than ten. This chain links TRBV4-3 with TRBJ2-3; the match to TRBD2 covers 10 bases. Germline loops: CDR1 LGHNA, CDR2 YSLEER. The junction had 2 bases not matched to a gene; V was cut back by 2 bases and J by 6 bases. This CDR3 contains 14 residues. CDR3 sequence: CASSQTSGIDTQYF. As DNA, the CDR3 is TGCGCCAGCAGCCAAACTAGCGGGATTGATACGCAGTATTTT.

This clonotype was found many times. The gene calls are TRBV7-9 and TRBJ2-3; the D is unclear. The germline V and J ends were trimmed by 3 bases and 5 bases, with 6 bases remaining between them. The CDR3 loop spans 12 amino acids. Germline-derived CDR1 and CDR2 are SEHNR and FQNEAQ (reference sequence). This CDR3 reads CASSFHQDTQYF. Here the CDR3 DNA reads TGTGCCAGCAGCTTCCACCAAGATACGCAGTATTTT.

Concerning this clonotype: A junction boundary mismatches the germline segment, possibly from a read error. This CDR3 reads CASSLFSPPRGGGVTGELFF. The CDR3 bases are TGTGCTAGCAGCTTATTCAGTCCCCCCCGGGGCGGAGGTGTCACCGGGGAGCTGTTTTTT. This rearrangement joins TRBV7-7 to TRBJ2-2; D may correspond to TRBD1 or TRBD2 (5 bases each). The CDR3 runs to 20 residues. Germline CDR1 is SSHAT and CDR2 is FNYEAQ (reference sequence).

Here the CDR3 DNA reads TGTGCCAGCAGTTACCTCGACGGTCGCTACGAGCAGTACTTC. This codes for CASSYLDGRYEQYF. The rearrangement joins TRBV6-2 or TRBV6-3 to TRBJ2-7; no reliable D call. Germline V gene data show CDR1 as MNHEY and CDR2 as SVGEGT. This CDR3 contains 14 residues. V lost 2 bases to trimming and J lost 3 bases, with 11 bases between them.

This clonotype was counted at least ten times. The chain joins TRBV7-9 to TRBJ2-7, with D uncertain. Germline assignment: CDR1 SEHNR and CDR2 FQNEAQ (reference sequence). Trimming took 5 bases from V and 0 from J, leaving 8 bases between them. The CDR3 has 13 residues. As DNA, the CDR3 is TGTGCCAGCAGCCCCGTAAGCTCCTACGAGCAGTACTTC. This translates into CASSPVSSYEQYF.

Many counts were recorded for this clonotype. The rearrangement uses TRBV9 and TRBJ2-3, with TRBD1 matching over 8 bases. The CDR3 is 16 amino acids. CDR1 and CDR2 from the germline V gene are SGDLS and YYNGEE. With 3 bases clipped from V and 5 bases from J, the junction kept 11 bases outside the gene matches. The CDR3 DNA reads as TGTGCCAGCAGCGCATGGACAGGGCCCGCCGGAGATACGCAGTATTTT. This codes for CASSAWTGPAGDTQYF.

For this clonotype: One end of the junction does not line up with germline, which may come from a read error. The chain recombines TRBV7-9 with TRBJ2-7; the match to TRBD1 covers 11 bases. The CDR3 consists of 16 residues. CDR1 SEHNR and CDR2 FQNEAQ come from the germline V gene (reference sequence). CDR3 nucleotide sequence: TGTGACAGCAGCAGCCGGGACAGGGGGTCATGCTACGAGCAGTACTTC. Amino acids: CDSSSRDRGSCYEQYF.

This clonotype was counted only a few times. Here the CDR3 DNA reads TGTGCCAGTAGGGGCAAAGGACAGGGCCGCACAGATACGCAGTATTTT. Translation: CASRGKGQGRTDTQYF. The J gene is TRBJ2-3, the V gene TRBV19, with TRBD1 matching over 8 bases. The CDR3 contains 16 residues. Germline loops: CDR1 LNHDA, CDR2 SQIVND (reference sequence). Germline trimming cut 6 bases from V and 1 base from J; bases unmatched to any gene: 9.

This clonotype was observed a single time. An end of the junction differs from the germline gene, which may be a read error. The DNA of the CDR3 is TGTGCCAGCAGCTTCCTAGCGGGAGACCCACCCCTGGAGCGGTTCTTC. It is translated as CASSFLAGDPPLERFF. J is TRBJ2-1 and V is TRBV12-3 or TRBV12-4; TRBD2 matches 10 bases. The CDR3 length is 16 residues.

The CDR3 here is CASSYPKKGPDEQYF. CDR3 nucleotide sequence: TGTGCCAGCAGTTACCCCAAAAAGGGACCCGACGAGCAGTACTTC. The chain is built from TRBV6-5 and TRBJ2-7; D possibly matches TRBD1 or TRBD2 (5 bases each). V lost 2 bases, J lost 5 bases, and 16 bases lay in between. This CDR3 comprises 15 residues. Germline CDR1 and CDR2: MNHEY and SVGAGI.

This clonotype was seen only a few times. This chain links TRBV6-5 with TRBJ1-2; D is uncertain. Germline V gene data show CDR1 as MNHEY and CDR2 as SVGAGI. The CDR3 length is 10 residues. V was pared by 8 bases and J by 5 bases, with 6 bases between. Written as DNA, the CDR3 is TGTGCCAGCCCTGGTTATGGCTACACCTTC. The encoded protein is CASPGYGYTF.

The chain employs TRBV9 and TRBJ2-1; 10 bases fit TRBD2. The last part of the DNA fits TRBJ2-7 better; the J call may be wrong. The CDR3 consists of 17 residues. Germline V CDR1 and CDR2: SGDLS, YYNGEE. The CDR3 region is CASSHPLSGRADNEQYF. The CDR3 DNA reads as TGTGCCAGCAGCCATCCCCTGAGCGGGAGGGCCGACAATGAGCAGTACTTC.

The sample holds many counts of this clonotype. The gene calls are TRBV28 and TRBJ1-1; TRBD1 is a possible D gene (6 bases). The CDR3 runs 14 residues. CDR1 and CDR2 (germline): MDHEN, SYDVKM. Trimming took off 3 bases at V and 5 bases at J, with 13 bases between the two ends. The CDR3 spells CASSFGTGITEAFF. The CDR3 DNA sequence: TGTGCCAGCAGTTTTGGCACAGGGATAACTGAAGCTTTCTTT.

V and J are TRBV29-1 and TRBJ2-7, with D perhaps TRBD1 (6 bases). This CDR3 is 14 amino acids long. Trimming stripped 6 bases from V and 0 bases from J, with 15 bases between. Germline V gene sequence: CDR1 SQVTM, CDR2 ANQGSEA. CDR3 in amino acids: CSVSSDSTSYEQYF. CDR3 sequence (DNA): TGCAGCGTCAGTTCGGACAGTACCTCCTACGAGCAGTACTTC.

This clonotype showed up many times. The chain couples TRBV9 to TRBJ2-2; 7 bases map to TRBD2. V gave up 2 bases and J gave up 5 bases; unmatched junction bases: 3. The CDR3 is 14 amino acids. Per germline, CDR1 SGDLS and CDR2 YYNGEE. For the CDR3, the DNA is TGTGCCAGCAGCGTGCGGGGGAGTACCGGGGAGCTGTTTTTT. The encoded protein is CASSVRGSTGELFF.

A note on this clonotype: One end of the junction is discordant with germline, which a read error may explain. The rearrangement uses TRBV6-5 and TRBJ1-1, with D possibly matching TRBD1 (6 bases). The CDR3 has 14 amino acids. CDR1 MNHEY and CDR2 SVGAGI come from the germline V gene. The CDR3: CASGYSGADTAAIF. CDR3 nucleotides: TGTGCCAGCGGATATTCGGGGGCTGACACTGCAGCTATCTTT.